This TCR beta chain emerged from a study of OX40 agonist ivuxolimab in advanced cancers. Trimming removed 7 bases at V and 0 bases at J, with 7 bases between. CDR3 size: 12 residues. Germline CDR1 reads GTSNPN; CDR2 reads SVGIG (reference sequence). The protocol was immunoSEQ multiplex PCR, while the TCRdb copy is restricted to in-frame clones and leaves out a portion. The sample consists of about 86,000 clones, 91% of them appearing once. The specimen comprised CD4+ or CD8+ T cells sorted from blood, sampled in a trial of the OX40 agonist ivuxolimab. The clonotype was recovered from an adult with an advanced solid tumor such as melanoma, head and neck, liver or kidney cancer. This chain uses TRBV30 with TRBJ1-3; D remains ambiguous. CDR3 in amino acids: CASHISGNTIYF. The CDR3 nucleotides are TGTGCCTCCCATATCTCTGGAAACACCATATATTTT. The variable domain in full, with the rest retrieved from reference TRBV30 and TRBJ1-3, is SQTIHQWPATLVQPVGSPLSLECTVEGTSNPNLYWYRQAAGRGLQLLFYSVGIGQISSEVPQNLSASRPQDRQFILSSKKLLLSDSGFYLCASHISGNTIYFGEGSWLTVV.